The present TCR beta chain was sequenced within a study of identifying expanded T cells in peripheral blood (dated 2019 in TCRdb). In terms of the full investigation: Technical replicates were generated by sequencing separate aliquots of the same genomic DNA pool, and four replicates were compared pairwise.

TCRbeta CDR3 regions were profiled with the immunoSEQ Assay using bias-controlled multiplex PCR amplification of genomic DNA. The paper's data handling went like this. The absolute abundance of each unique TCRbeta CDR3 region was quantified after sequences were collapsed and filtered. Differential abundance was tested with a binomial (Fisher-equivalent) model and with a beta-binomial model adding time-dependent variance fitted from healthy donors. Any clone with fewer than 5 combined templates was excluded, and a clone was called differentially abundant if its Benjamini-Hochberg FDR was below 0.01. Using the form v = (b*log(k)+a)^2, the beta-binomial variance was modeled as a function of the total template count across the two samples. TCRdb stores this immuneACCESS table with in-frame sequences only. Part of the clones is absent; in the studies checked, under half of the shortfall reflects unresolved V genes, and no reason is known for the rest. V and J calls and clone size are given by that table; D and trimming were obtained from the DNA. The sample includes around 120,000 clones, with roughly 80% observed a single time. In total, the top ten clones hold roughly 3.3% of the sample.

This clone was picked up one time. Its specific antigen is unknown. The sample holds no much larger clone one base away, and base qualities are not on file. What the research found in general, with its limitations: Variance in clone template counts between approximately two-week samples significantly increased with total template count across all healthy donors. The authors expected that over much longer intervals, such as months to years, biological variance in healthy repertoires might increase even further. Both the number of clones called differentially abundant and the false-positive rate were significantly reduced by the beta-binomial model across all healthy-donor time intervals. Around 1.2 differentially abundant clones were flagged by the binomial model between technical replicates, whereas about 16 and 20 were flagged over roughly two weeks and four weeks, respectively.

The CDR3 holds 14 amino acids from the cysteine to the phenylalanine. Left in the record is the CDR3 DNA by itself, 42 bases read in frame from the first base. From the germline V gene, CDR1 is SGHDT and CDR2 is YYEEEE. V is clipped by 3 bases and J by 7 bases, and the sequence between their germline boundaries is 16 bases long. No immune events such as infections were documented for the healthy donors during the collection period. Healthy-donor blood repertoires served as a training cohort to calibrate time-dependent variance in a beta-binomial model of T-cell clone differential abundance. The training cohort comprised 10 or so healthy donors, 3 female and 7 male. An age range of roughly 25 to 65 years, with an average of approximately 43 years, was recorded for the donors. Whole blood from each healthy donor was obtained from a commercial supplier and was collected at three time points roughly two weeks apart. For immunosequencing, genomic DNA was extracted from unsorted whole blood.

The sequence joins TRBV5-6 to TRBJ1-2; there is no confident call for the D gene. Material for sequencing was blood. This receptor was identified in a person between 18 and 75 years old in good health. The CDR3 protein sequence reads: CASSSVQFVFGYTF. The DNA is as follows: TGTGCCAGCAGCTCAGTCCAATTCGTGTTTGGCTACACCTTC.